Following are 24 T cell receptor beta chains from one sample sequenced in a study of response to subunit inactivated influenza vaccine. From the RT-PCR reads, TCRdb called clonotypes with MiXCR, one entry per CDR3 protein. This sample carries approximately 680,000 distinct CDR3 sequences, 15% to 19% of them seen once, and the ten largest clones take roughly 10%. Sequencing used PBMCs from blood, obtained about 12 days after vaccination. These receptors all come from a man in his forties or fifties who received an inactivated influenza vaccine.

The V gene is TRBV20-1, the J gene TRBJ1-3; the D gene is possibly TRBD1 (6 bases). The CDR3 covers 15 residues. From germline, CDR1 is DFQATT and CDR2 SNEGSKA (reference sequence). Trimming took off 1 base at V and 1 base at J, with 11 bases between the two ends. In DNA, the CDR3 is TGCAGTGCTAGAGCCGGACAGTTTTCTGGAAACACCATATATTTT. The encoded protein is CSARAGQFSGNTIYF.

The J gene is TRBJ1-5, the V gene TRBV27, with 9 bases fitting TRBD1. V shed 5 bases, J shed 7 bases, and the junction held 6 bases outside the gene matches. This CDR3 is 14 amino acids long. CDR1 is MNHEY and CDR2 is SMNVEV in the germline V gene (reference sequence). CDR3 nucleotide sequence: TGTGCCAGCAGTCCACAGGGGGCTCAACAGCCCCAGCATTTT. Translated: CASSPQGAQQPQHF.

The rearrangement joins TRBV7-9 to TRBJ1-3; D is possibly TRBD1 (5 bases). CDR3 size: 14 residues. CDR1 SEHNR and CDR2 FQNEAQ come from the germline V gene (reference sequence). Trimming cost V 5 bases and J 8 bases, with 16 bases left between them. CDR3 region: CASSRDLGRDTIYF. Here the CDR3 DNA reads TGTGCCAGCAGCCGGGACCTGGGGAGAGACACCATATATTTT.

The chain recombines TRBV7-9 with TRBJ2-3; D is unresolved. CDR3 length: 15 residues. Germline loops: CDR1 SEHNR, CDR2 FQNEAQ (reference sequence). Deletions cut 4 bases from V and 0 bases from J, with 11 bases between. The CDR3 region is CASSSPGGSTDTQYF. Here the CDR3 DNA reads TGTGCCAGCAGCTCCCCGGGCGGAAGCACAGATACGCAGTATTTT.

The J gene is TRBJ2-6, the V gene TRBV29-1; D possibly matches TRBD1 or TRBD2 (5 bases each). The CDR3 covers 16 residues. The V end lost 5 bases, the J end lost 0 bases, and 14 bases lay between the germline ends. The germline V gene encodes CDR1 SQVTM and CDR2 ANQGSEA. The CDR3 loop reads CSVTGTYSSGANVLTF. CDR3 bases: TGCAGCGTTACTGGGACCTACAGCTCTGGGGCCAACGTCCTGACTTTC.

This chain uses TRBV5-1 with TRBJ1-1; D gene uncertain. V was pared by 0 bases and J by 5 bases, with 8 bases between. The germline CDR1 and CDR2 sequences are SGHRS and YFSETQ. The CDR3 contains 13 residues. The CDR3 nucleotides read TGCGCCAGCAGCTTGGAATACGGGACTGAAGCTTTCTTT. It specifies CASSLEYGTEAFF. Looking up the rest from reference TRBV5-1 and TRBJ1-1 gives the full variable domain: KAGVTQTPRYLIKTRGQQVTLSCSPISGHRSVSWYQQTPGQGLQFLFEYFSETQRNKGNFPGRFSGRQFSNSRSEMNVSTLELGDSALYLCASSLEYGTEAFFGQGTRLTVV.

The chain employs TRBV18 and TRBJ2-5; 9 bases agree with TRBD1. Germline CDR1 reads KGHSH; CDR2 reads LQKENI. V shed 5 bases, J shed 5 bases, and the junction held 12 bases outside the gene matches. The CDR3 contains 16 residues. The CDR3 sequence is CASSLNTGGLGETQYF. DNA of the CDR3: TGTGCCAGCTCATTGAACACAGGGGGCCTGGGGGAGACCCAGTACTTC.

This rearrangement joins TRBV28 to TRBJ2-4; 8 nucleotides line up with TRBD1. The ends lost 5 bases at V and 2 bases at J; junction bases unmatched: 8. This CDR3 spans 16 amino acids. Germline assignment: CDR1 MDHEN and CDR2 SYDVKM. The DNA for the CDR3 is TGTGCCAGCAGTCCATGGACAGGGCGAACCAAAAACATTCAGTACTTC. Residues: CASSPWTGRTKNIQYF.

At least ten counts were recorded for this clonotype. The chain combines TRBV4-1 with TRBJ2-1, with D possibly TRBD2 on 6 matching bases. This CDR3 has 15 residues. V was clipped by 4 bases and J by 1 base, with 11 bases between them. From germline, CDR1 is MGHRA and CDR2 YSYEKL. For the CDR3, the DNA is TGCGCCAGCAGCCGTCTCGGGGGTTCCTACAATGAGCAGTTCTTC. Translated, it gives CASSRLGGSYNEQFF.

V gene TRBV19 combines with J gene TRBJ2-2, with D uncertain. The CDR3 runs to 14 residues. Germline V gene sequence: CDR1 LNHDA, CDR2 SQIVND (reference sequence). V dropped 6 bases and J dropped 2 bases, with 10 bases sitting between them. The CDR3 sequence is CASRVSVNTGELFF. Here the CDR3 DNA reads TGTGCCAGTAGAGTGTCCGTCAACACCGGGGAGCTGTTTTTT.

The genes are TRBV19 and TRBJ1-5, with a tentative D call TRBD1 (6 bases). With 7 bases removed from V and 0 bases from J, the gap between germline ends came to 13 bases. The CDR3 totals 15 residues. Germline V gene lookup returns CDR1 LNHDA and CDR2 SQIVND (reference sequence). DNA of the CDR3: TGTGCCAGTAAAAGGACAGCATATAGCAATCAGCCCCAGCATTTT. Protein product: CASKRTAYSNQPQHF.

This clonotype came up a few times. The chain is built from TRBV20-1 and TRBJ1-5, with TRBD1 matching 7 bases. This CDR3 contains 15 residues. Germline CDR1 and CDR2: DFQATT and SNEGSKA (reference sequence). Trimming removed 6 bases from V and 5 bases from J; junction bases left unmatched: 13. The CDR3 sequence: CSARQGWRIDQPQHF. In DNA form, the CDR3 reads TGCAGTGCCCGACAGGGCTGGAGAATCGATCAGCCCCAGCATTTT.

This clonotype turned up a few times. The chain has TRBV29-1 and TRBJ2-7, with TRBD1 as a possible D gene (6 bases). The germline CDR1 and CDR2 sequences are SQVTM and ANQGSEA. The CDR3 length is 12 residues. The ends were cut back, 2 bases at V and 7 bases at J, with 12 bases in the middle. CDR3 sequence reads: CSVERGSGEQYF. In DNA, the CDR3 is TGCAGCGTTGAAAGGGGGAGTGGGGAGCAGTACTTC.

The chain uses TRBV20-1 and TRBJ1-5, with 9 bases matching TRBD1. V shed 7 bases, J shed 2 bases, and the junction held 6 bases outside the gene matches. Germline V gene sequence: CDR1 DFQATT, CDR2 SNEGSKA (reference sequence). The CDR3 consists of 14 residues. The CDR3 region is CSVDRGFGNQPQHF. The CDR3 bases are TGCAGTGTGGACAGGGGTTTTGGCAATCAGCCCCAGCATTTT.

This clonotype appeared a few times. The rearrangement links TRBV10-3 to TRBJ1-1; a possible D gene is TRBD1 (6 bases). The CDR3 sequence is 13 residues long. From germline, CDR1 is ENHRY and CDR2 SYGVKD. V was cut by 7 bases and J by 1 base, with 10 bases left in between. The CDR3 DNA reads TGTGCCATCAAGGGGGGGGGGAACACTGAAGCTTTCTTT. It encodes CAIKGGGNTEAFF.

This clonotype was seen only a few times. The chain combines TRBV28 with TRBJ1-5; unclear D gene. This CDR3 has 18 residues. The V end lost 2 bases, the J end lost 0 bases, and 17 bases lay between the germline ends. From germline, CDR1 is MDHEN and CDR2 SYDVKM. The CDR3 loop is CASSLRSVTRYSNQPQHF. Written as DNA, the CDR3 is TGTGCCAGCAGTTTACGGTCAGTAACGAGGTATAGCAATCAGCCCCAGCATTTT.

V and J are TRBV7-2 and TRBJ2-1; 11 bases agree with TRBD2. CDR1 is SGHTA and CDR2 is FQGNSA in the germline V gene. The CDR3 extends over 16 amino acids. Trimming removed 0 bases from V and 9 bases from J; junction bases left unmatched: 7. The CDR3 bases are TGTGCCAGCAGCTTAGCGTATAGCGGGGGGGCGGCTGAGCAGTTCTTC. It codes for CASSLAYSGGAAEQFF. Supplemented by reference TRBV7-2 and TRBJ2-1, the full variable domain reads GAGVSQSPSNKVTEKGKDVELRCDPISGHTALYWYRQSLGQGLEFLIYFQGNSAPDKSGLPSDRFSAERTGGSVSTLTIQRTQQEDSAVYLCASSLAYSGGAAEQFFGPGTRLTVL.

This clonotype was seen a handful of times. J is TRBJ2-7 and V is TRBV7-2; TRBD2 aligns across 7 bases. Germline values: CDR1 SGHTA, CDR2 FQGNSA. The CDR3 sequence is 15 residues long. V was clipped by 2 bases and J by 3 bases; unmatched bases: 7. CDR3 sequence reads: CASSLRSSGDYEQYF. CDR3 nucleotides: TGTGCCAGCAGCTTACGATCAAGCGGGGACTACGAGCAGTACTTC. Using reference TRBV7-2 and TRBJ2-7 for the parts outside the CDR3, the full variable domain is GAGVSQSPSNKVTEKGKDVELRCDPISGHTALYWYRQSLGQGLEFLIYFQGNSAPDKSGLPSDRFSAERTGGSVSTLTIQRTQQEDSAVYLCASSLRSSGDYEQYFGPGTRLTVT.

This clonotype was detected only a few times. The rearrangement links TRBV20-1 to TRBJ2-1; 11 nucleotides line up with TRBD2. V gave up 1 base and J gave up 12 bases; unmatched junction bases: 2. The CDR3 is made up of 12 amino acids. Germline loops: CDR1 DFQATT, CDR2 SNEGSKA (reference sequence). The CDR3, as DNA: TGCAGTGCTAGAGGCCTAGCGGGGGGGCAGTTCTTC. Protein product: CSARGLAGGQFF.

Points on this clonotype: The junction departs from germline at one end; a sequencing error may be responsible. The chain has TRBV4-3 and TRBJ2-5; D ambiguous. Per the germline V gene, CDR1 is LGHNA and CDR2 is YSLEER. The CDR3 is made up of 15 amino acids. This CDR3 is CASSQGSSRYETQDF. Written as DNA, the CDR3 is TGCGCCAGCAGCCAAGGGAGTAGCCGGTATGAGACCCAGGACTTC.

This clonotype has ten or more counts. The chain links TRBV7-3 to TRBJ1-1, with D perhaps TRBD1 (6 bases). The germline CDR1 and CDR2 sequences are SGHTA and FQGTGA. The CDR3 length is 14 residues. Trimming took 4 bases from V and 4 from J, leaving 13 bases between them. Written as DNA, the CDR3 is TGTGCCAGCAGCTCGGACAGATATTCCACTGAAGCTTTCTTT. It specifies CASSSDRYSTEAFF.

This clonotype was counted at least ten times. The rearrangement uses TRBV7-2 and TRBJ2-7, with D uncertain. The CDR3 length is 13 residues. Per the germline V gene, CDR1 is SGHTA and CDR2 is FQGNSA. The V and J ends lost 3 bases and 3 bases respectively, with 9 bases between them. This CDR3 reads CASSFADGYEQYF. CDR3 sequence (DNA): TGTGCCAGCAGCTTCGCCGACGGCTACGAGCAGTACTTC.

The chain has TRBV28 and TRBJ1-1; D perhaps matches TRBD1 (5 bases). CDR1 MDHEN and CDR2 SYDVKM come from the germline V gene. Trimming removed 6 bases at V and 10 bases at J, with 15 bases between. This CDR3 is 12 amino acids long. The DNA for the CDR3 is TGTGCCAGCAGGACCGGGGGAAAGGGAGCTTTCTTT. Its translation is CASRTGGKGAFF.

The CDR3 DNA is TGTGCCAGCAGCCAAGGACAGGGGGTAACTGGGGCCAACGTCCTGACTTTC. Its translation: CASSQGQGVTGANVLTF. The chain recombines TRBV3-1 with TRBJ2-6, with TRBD1 identical over 9 bases. V shed 1 base and J 2 bases; nucleotides not matched to a gene: 3. The CDR3 consists of 17 residues. Germline V gene lookup returns CDR1 LGHDT and CDR2 YNNKEL (reference sequence).